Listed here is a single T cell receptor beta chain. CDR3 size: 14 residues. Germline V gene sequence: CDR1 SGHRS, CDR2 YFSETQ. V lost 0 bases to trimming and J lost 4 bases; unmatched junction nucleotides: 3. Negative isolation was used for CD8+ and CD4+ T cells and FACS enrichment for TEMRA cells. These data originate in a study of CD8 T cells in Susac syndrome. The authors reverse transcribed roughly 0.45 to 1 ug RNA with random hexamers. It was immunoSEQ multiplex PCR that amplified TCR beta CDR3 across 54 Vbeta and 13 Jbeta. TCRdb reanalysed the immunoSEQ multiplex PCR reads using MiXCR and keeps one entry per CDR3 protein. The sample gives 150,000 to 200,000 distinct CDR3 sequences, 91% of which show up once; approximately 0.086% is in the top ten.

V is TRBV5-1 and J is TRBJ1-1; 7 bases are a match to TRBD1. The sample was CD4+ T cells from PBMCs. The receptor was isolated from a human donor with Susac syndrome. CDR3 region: CASSLATGTTEAFF. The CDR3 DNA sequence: TGCGCCAGCAGCTTGGCGACAGGGACCACTGAAGCTTTCTTT.